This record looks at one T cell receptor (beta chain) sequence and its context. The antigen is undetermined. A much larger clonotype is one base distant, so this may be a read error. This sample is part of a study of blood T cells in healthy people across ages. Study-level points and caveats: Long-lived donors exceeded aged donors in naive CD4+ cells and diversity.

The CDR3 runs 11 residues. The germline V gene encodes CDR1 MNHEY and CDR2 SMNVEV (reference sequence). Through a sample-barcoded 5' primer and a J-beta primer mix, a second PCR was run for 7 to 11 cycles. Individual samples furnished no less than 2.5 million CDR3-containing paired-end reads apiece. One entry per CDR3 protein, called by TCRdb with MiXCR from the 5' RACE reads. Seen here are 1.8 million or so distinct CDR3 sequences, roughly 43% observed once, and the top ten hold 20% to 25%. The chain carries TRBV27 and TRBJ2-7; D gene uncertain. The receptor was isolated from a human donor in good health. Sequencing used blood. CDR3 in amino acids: CASRLFGEQYF. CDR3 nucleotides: TGTGCCAGCAGGTTATTTGGCGAGCAGTACTTC.